A selection of T cell receptor beta chains follows, all from one sample in a study of shared clonotypes between healthy human individuals. Data came from immunoSEQ multiplex PCR; TCRdb stores just in-frame clones and leaves some out. The repertoire holds around 1,900,000 clones, with about 93% as singletons. Sequences were obtained from naive CD8+ T cells from PBMCs. These receptors came from a man between 18 and 29 years old in good health. Some clones in this sample may be carry-over from other donors' samples. Both conserved end residues are part of each CDR3. Fields, in order: clone size, D gene, J gene, V gene, CDR3 protein, CDR3 DNA. A D gene is named only where the DNA matches it firmly. Clone size, where shown, is once, few, many, or a class for clones that have expanded.

>NA|NA|TRBJ1-2|TRBV30
CAWSGASQGSNYGYTF
TGTGCCTGGAGTGGAGCTTCACAGGGTTCGAACTATGGCTACACCTTC
>NA|NA|TRBJ2-5|TRBV7-7
CASSLALGADQETQYF
TGTGCCAGCAGCTTAGCGTTAGGGGCCGACCAAGAGACCCAGTACTTC
>NA|TRBD2|TRBJ2-2|TRBV4-3
CASSQARRSGRAVGELFF
TGCGCCAGCAGCCAAGCCCGCCGGAGCGGGAGGGCCGTCGGGGAGCTGTTTTTT
>once|NA|TRBJ1-2|TRBV11-2
CASSLTGPGLQNLNGYTF
TGTGCCAGCAGCTTGACTGGGCCGGGACTCCAAAACTTGAATGGCTACACCTTC
>few|NA|TRBJ2-1|TRBV5-1
CASSGRTKPYNEQFF
TGCGCCAGCAGCGGGAGGACTAAACCTTACAATGAGCAGTTCTTC
>NA|TRBD2|TRBJ2-1|TRBV27
CASSSRLAIHSNEQFF
TGTGCCAGCAGCTCTAGACTAGCGATCCACTCCAATGAGCAGTTCTTC
>NA|NA|TRBJ1-1|TRBV6-6
CASRGGQFTEAFF
TGTGCCAGCAGGGGAGGACAGTTCACTGAAGCTTTCTTT
>NA|NA|TRBJ2-1|TRBV7-8
CASTNGVTHGSEQFF
TGTGCCAGCACAAATGGGGTTACCCACGGATCTGAGCAGTTCTTC
>NA|NA|TRBJ1-2|TRBV13
CASSLGRGVTNYGYTF
TGTGCCAGCAGCTTAGGTCGAGGGGTTACTAACTATGGCTACACCTTC
>NA|NA|TRBJ1-4|TRBV4-1
CASRPGVSGKLFF
TGCGCCAGCAGGCCAGGGGTATCTGGGAAACTGTTTTTT
>NA|TRBD2|TRBJ2-7|TRBV11-2
CASSDPLAGVGYEQYF
TGTGCCAGCAGTGACCCTTTAGCGGGAGTTGGCTACGAGCAGTACTTC
>NA|NA|TRBJ1-5|TRBV28
CATFKRRDVVDQPQHF
TGTGCCACGTTCAAGCGCAGGGATGTCGTTGATCAGCCCCAGCATTTT
>NA|NA|TRBJ2-1|TRBV7-8
CASSSGIDNEQFF
TGTGCCAGCAGTTCGGGAATCGACAATGAGCAGTTCTTC
>NA|NA|TRBJ1-2|TRBV7-9
CASGAGGTEDGYTF
TGTGCCAGCGGAGCGGGAGGGACCGAGGACGGCTACACCTTC
>NA|NA|TRBJ2-7|TRBV27
CASSLNGYEQYF
TGTGCCAGCAGTTTAAACGGCTACGAGCAGTACTTC
>NA|NA|TRBJ2-1|TRBV29-1
CSVETTNYNEQFF
TGCAGCGTTGAGACGACTAATTACAATGAGCAGTTCTTC
>NA|NA|TRBJ2-3|TRBV28
CASSLPGRTDTQYF
TGTGCCAGCAGTCTGCCGGGACGGACAGATACGCAGTATTTT
>NA|NA|TRBJ1-1|TRBV27
CASSWGGPNTEAFF
TGTGCCAGCAGTTGGGGGGGTCCTAACACTGAAGCTTTCTTT
>NA|NA|TRBJ2-5|TRBV5-6
CASTSNQETQYF
TGTGCCAGCACCTCTAACCAAGAGACCCAGTACTTC
>NA|TRBD2|TRBJ2-7|TRBV13
CASSPRTSGRYEQYF
TGTGCCAGCAGCCCTAGGACTAGCGGGAGATACGAGCAGTACTTC
>NA|NA|TRBJ1-5|TRBV6-5
CASSYMSNQPQHF
TGTGCCAGCAGTTATATGAGCAATCAGCCCCAGCATTTT
>NA|TRBD1|TRBJ1-2|TRBV4-2
CASSQDGDRKGGYTF
TGTGCCAGCAGCCAAGATGGGGACAGGAAGGGCGGCTACACCTTC
>NA|NA|TRBJ2-6|TRBV9
CASSLAVASRTSGANVLTF
TGTGCCAGCAGTCTTGCGGTGGCTTCACGAACCTCGGGGGCCAACGTCCTGACTTTC
>NA|TRBD1|TRBJ1-5|TRBV23-1
CASGSGTGDQPQHF
TGCGCCAGCGGATCCGGGACAGGGGATCAGCCCCAGCATTTT
>NA|TRBD1|TRBJ2-7|TRBV9
CASSVAQGVAYEQYF
TGTGCCAGCAGCGTAGCTCAGGGGGTGGCCTACGAGCAGTACTTC
>NA|NA|TRBJ2-1|TRBV28
CASSSNSESRYNEQFF
TGTGCCAGCAGTTCAAACTCGGAGTCCCGTTACAATGAGCAGTTCTTC
>NA|NA|TRBJ2-7|TRBV18
CASSPPQGLYEQYF
TGTGCCAGCTCCCCACCTCAGGGGTTGTACGAGCAGTACTTC
>NA|TRBD1|TRBJ2-5|TRBV12-5
CASGATGSSGTQYF
TGTGCTAGTGGTGCGACAGGGTCCTCGGGGACCCAGTACTTC
>NA|NA|TRBJ2-3|TRBV5-1
CASSLPYRDGTDTQYF
TGCGCCAGCAGCTTACCCTACCGGGACGGCACAGATACGCAGTATTTT
>NA|TRBD2|TRBJ2-3|TRBV19
CASSMWTSGDTQYF
TGTGCCAGTAGTATGTGGACTAGTGGAGATACGCAGTATTTT
>NA|NA|TRBJ2-7|TRBV7-9
CASSLALGWGYEQYF
TGTGCCAGCAGCTTAGCGCTGGGGTGGGGCTACGAGCAGTACTTC
>NA|NA|TRBJ2-7|TRBV10-2
CASIMFWGESEQYF
TGCGCCAGCATTATGTTCTGGGGGGAGAGCGAGCAGTACTTC
>NA|NA|TRBJ1-5|TRBV7-9
CASSLPGAHQPQHF
TGTGCCAGCAGCTTACCGGGGGCGCATCAGCCCCAGCATTTT
>once|NA|TRBJ2-2|TRBV5-4
CASSLEGRLANTGELFF
TGTGCCAGCAGCTTGGAGGGACGACTCGCGAACACCGGGGAGCTGTTTTTT
>NA|NA|TRBJ2-7|TRBV5-6
CASSLLSSYEQYF
TGTGCCAGCAGCTTGCTCAGCTCCTACGAGCAGTACTTC
>NA|NA|TRBJ2-3|TRBV30
CAWSGDLAVAVDTQYF
TGTGCCTGGAGTGGTGACTTGGCGGTAGCTGTGGATACGCAGTATTTT
>NA|TRBD2|TRBJ2-3|TRBV5-1
CASRRLAGGPTDTQYF
TGCGCCAGCAGGAGACTAGCGGGAGGGCCCACAGATACGCAGTATTTT
>once|NA|TRBJ2-7|TRBV6-1
CATTGTAIYEQYF
TGTGCCACCACCGGGACTGCAATTTACGAGCAGTACTTC
>NA|NA|TRBJ2-7|TRBV13
CASSPSSPPFHGTSYEQYF
TGTGCCAGCAGCCCATCCTCTCCACCCTTTCACGGGACTTCCTACGAGCAGTACTTC
>NA|NA|TRBJ1-1|TRBV27
CASSPSLRENTEAFF
TGTGCCAGCAGTCCCTCCCTCAGGGAGAACACTGAAGCTTTCTTT
>NA|TRBD1|TRBJ2-5|TRBV15
CATSRDEGRGQETQYF
TGTGCCACCAGCAGAGATGAGGGCAGGGGGCAAGAGACCCAGTACTTC
>once|NA|TRBJ1-4|TRBV11-2
CASSLDWGSYEKLFF
TGTGCCAGCAGCTTAGATTGGGGTAGTTATGAAAAACTGTTTTTT
>NA|NA|TRBJ2-4|TRBV5-1
CASSLHPAWEQEQYF
TGCGCCAGCAGCTTGCACCCCGCTTGGGAACAAGAGCAGTACTTC
>NA|NA|TRBJ1-1|TRBV7-9
CASSPPIPTGTEAFF
TGTGCCAGCAGCCCACCTATCCCGACAGGCACTGAAGCTTTCTTT
>NA|NA|TRBJ2-6|TRBV25-1
CASSPTVAGANVLTF
TGTGCCAGCAGTCCAACAGTCGCTGGGGCCAACGTCCTGACTTTC
>NA|NA|TRBJ2-3|TRBV14
CASSQFRLTDTQYF
TGTGCCAGCAGCCAATTCAGGCTCACAGATACGCAGTATTTT
>once|TRBD2|TRBJ2-1|TRBV30
CAWSVSGSREQFF
TGTGCCTGGAGTGTTAGCGGGAGTAGGGAGCAGTTCTTC
>NA|TRBD1|TRBJ2-1|TRBV27
CASIGTGNNNEQFF
TGTGCCAGCATTGGGACAGGGAACAACAATGAGCAGTTCTTC